A single sample is the source of the 20 T cell receptor beta chains below, sequenced in a study of blood T cells in healthy people across ages. A sample-barcoded 5' primer and a J-beta primer mix were used in a second PCR of roughly 6 to 11 cycles. TCRdb reprocessed the 5' RACE reads via MiXCR and lists one record per CDR3 protein. The sample records 1.8 million or so distinct CDR3 sequences, 30% to 40% being singletons. The specimen sequenced was blood. The receptor set was obtained from a human donor in good health.

This clonotype was detected a few times. The V gene is TRBV20-1, the J gene TRBJ2-3, with 16 bases matching TRBD2. J gave up 6 bases and V 7 bases, and 7 bases lay outside the gene matches. Germline values: CDR1 DFQATT, CDR2 SNEGSKA (reference sequence). The CDR3 runs 15 residues. CDR3 coding DNA: TGCAGTGTACCCGGGACTAGCGGGGGGGCGGATACGCAGTATTTT. Encoded protein: CSVPGTSGGADTQYF.

J is TRBJ1-2 and V is TRBV29-1; the D is unclear. This CDR3 comprises 12 residues. V lost 1 base, J lost 3 bases, and 6 bases lay in between. Germline CDR1 is SQVTM and CDR2 is ANQGSEA. The CDR3: CSVEGSYYGYTF. For the CDR3, the DNA is TGCAGCGTTGAAGGAAGTTACTATGGCTACACCTTC.

This clonotype has only a few counts. The V gene is TRBV7-2, the J gene TRBJ2-1; 7 positions agree with TRBD1. The germline CDR1 and CDR2 sequences are SGHTA and FQGNSA. The CDR3 extends over 16 amino acids. V lost 5 bases to trimming and J lost 9 bases; unmatched junction nucleotides: 16. The DNA for the CDR3 is TGTGCCAGCAGCCTCACAGGGGCTACGCGTCGTAGTGAGCAGTTCTTC. Translated: CASSLTGATRRSEQFF.

The chain uses TRBV15 and TRBJ2-1; 10 positions agree with TRBD1. V gave up 5 bases and J gave up 4 bases; unmatched junction bases: 2. Germline V gives CDR1 LNHNV, CDR2 YYDKDF (reference sequence). There are 14 residues in the CDR3. The CDR3 DNA sequence: TGTGCCACCAGCGGGGGACAGGGGTACAATGAGCAGTTCTTC. Translated, it gives CATSGGQGYNEQFF.

This clonotype came up once. This chain links TRBV7-2 with TRBJ2-3, with D tentatively TRBD1 (6 bases). Germline CDR1 SGHTA, CDR2 FQGNSA. Trimming shortened V by 3 bases and J by 1 base, and 11 bases separated the two germline ends. CDR3 length equals 15 residues. DNA of the CDR3: TGTGCCAGCAGCTTGGACAGACTCCGCACAGATACGCAGTATTTT. It encodes CASSLDRLRTDTQYF. Full variable domain (outside the CDR3, taken from reference TRBV7-2 and TRBJ2-3): GAGVSQSPSNKVTEKGKDVELRCDPISGHTALYWYRQSLGQGLEFLIYFQGNSAPDKSGLPSDRFSAERTGGSVSTLTIQRTQQEDSAVYLCASSLDRLRTDTQYFGPGTRLTVL.

CDR3 in DNA: TGCAGTGCTAGGGAGACAGGGTCTGGCTACGAGCAGTACTTC. The encoded protein is CSARETGSGYEQYF. The V and J genes are TRBV20-1 and TRBJ2-7, with 7 bases that match TRBD1. V trimming: 3 bases; J trimming: 3 bases; junction bases outside the gene matches: 8. The CDR3 runs to 14 residues. The germline CDR1 and CDR2 sequences are DFQATT and SNEGSKA (reference sequence).

This clonotype was recorded a few times. The chain uses TRBV4-3 and TRBJ2-5; D is possibly TRBD1 or TRBD2 (5 bases each). CDR1 is LGHNA and CDR2 is YSLEER in the germline V gene. This CDR3 spans 16 amino acids. Trimming left V 0 bases short and J 5 bases short, with 16 bases between. The CDR3 coding sequence is TGCGCCAGCAGCCAAGAGACGGGGACCCCAGGGGAGACCCAGTACTTC. It is translated as CASSQETGTPGETQYF.

The V and J genes are TRBV20-1 and TRBJ2-5, with D maybe TRBD2 (5 bases). Trimming took 5 bases from V and 1 from J, leaving 11 bases between them. The V gene's germline CDR1 is DFQATT and CDR2 SNEGSKA (reference sequence). There are 13 residues in the CDR3. CDR3 DNA: TGCAGTGCTGTCGGGATGCTCCAAGAGACCCAGTACTTC. Protein: CSAVGMLQETQYF.

This clonotype was picked up a small number of times. The genes are TRBV11-2 and TRBJ1-1; D perhaps matches TRBD1 (5 bases). Germline lookup yields CDR1 SGHAT and CDR2 FQNNGV. The ends were cut back, 7 bases at V and 4 bases at J, with 10 bases in the middle. CDR3 size: 12 residues. As DNA, the CDR3 is TGTGCCAGCACCCTAGACAGCACTGAAGCTTTCTTT. This sequence encodes CASTLDSTEAFF.

The chain couples TRBV7-2 to TRBJ2-7; weak D call: TRBD2 (5 bases). The CDR3 is 12 residues long. The germline V gene encodes CDR1 SGHTA and CDR2 FQGNSA. V was shortened by 8 bases and J by 3 bases, with 11 bases between the two germline ends. The CDR3 region is CASGWTHYEQYF. The DNA for the CDR3 is TGTGCCAGCGGCTGGACTCACTACGAGCAGTACTTC.

This chain uses TRBV3-1 with TRBJ2-1; 12 nucleotides match TRBD2. V shed 8 bases, J shed 5 bases, and the junction held 7 bases outside the gene matches. Germline CDR1 is LGHDT and CDR2 is YNNKEL (reference sequence). The CDR3 is made up of 15 amino acids. CDR3 sequence: CASPRGTSGHNEQFF. The CDR3 coding sequence is TGTGCCAGCCCGAGAGGGACTAGCGGGCACAATGAGCAGTTCTTC.

For this clonotype: This may come from a read error, since a much larger clone is one base off. The CDR3 DNA reads TGTGCCAGCAGCATAACCTCCTACGAGCAGTACTTC. Translated: CASSITSYEQYF. The chain joins TRBV7-9 to TRBJ2-7; no definite D call. Germline assignment: CDR1 SEHNR and CDR2 FQNEAQ (reference sequence). V gave up 5 bases and J gave up 0 bases, with 5 bases separating them. The CDR3 spans 12 residues. Drawing the rest from reference TRBV7-9 and TRBJ2-7, the complete variable domain is DTGVSQNPRHKITKRGQNVTFRCDPISEHNRLYWYRQTLGQGPEFLTYFQNEAQLEKSRLLSDRFSAERPKGSFSTLEIQRTEQGDSAMYLCASSITSYEQYFGPGTRLTVT.

A remark on this clonotype: At one end, the junction sequence differs from germline, possibly due to a read error. The CDR3 sequence is CSARRTGGQASYIF. CDR3 nucleotide sequence: TGCAGTGCTCGCCGGACAGGGGGCCAGGCCAGCTACATCTTC. The chain recombines TRBV20-1 with TRBJ1-2; 11 bases are a match to TRBD1. This CDR3 spans 14 amino acids. Germline CDR1 reads DFQATT; CDR2 reads SNEGSKA (reference sequence).

The chain uses TRBV28 and TRBJ2-4, with TRBD1 matching over 11 bases. TRBJ2-7 explains the end of the DNA better; the J call may be wrong. The germline V gene encodes CDR1 MDHEN and CDR2 SYDVKM. The CDR3 totals 14 residues. CDR3 region: CASSGQGALDEQYF. As DNA, the CDR3 is TGTGCCAGCAGCGGACAGGGGGCGCTGGACGAGCAGTACTTC.

The chain recombines TRBV12-5 with TRBJ2-3, with D possibly TRBD1 on 6 matching bases. Trimming removed 6 bases at V and 9 bases at J, with 16 bases between. The CDR3 is 13 amino acids. The germline CDR1 and CDR2 sequences are LGHNT and FRNRAP. For the CDR3, the DNA is TGTGCTAGTGGCTGGAACAGGGCGTCGACGCAGTATTTT. Encoded protein: CASGWNRASTQYF. Full variable domain (outside the CDR3, taken from reference TRBV12-5 and TRBJ2-3): DARVTQTPRHKVTEMGQEVTMRCQPILGHNTVFWYRQTMMQGLELLAYFRNRAPLDDSGMPKDRFSAEMPDATLATLKIQPSEPRDSAVYFCASGWNRASTQYFGPGTRLTVL.

The chain links TRBV12-3 or TRBV12-4 to TRBJ1-3; D not resolved. V was cut by 7 bases and J by 2 bases, with 6 bases left in between. The CDR3 has 12 residues. CDR3 residues: CASTPTGNTIYF. The CDR3 DNA reads as TGTGCCAGCACCCCCACTGGAAACACCATATATTTT.

The gene calls are TRBV9 and TRBJ2-5; 10 bases are shared with TRBD2. This CDR3 is 16 amino acids long. From germline, CDR1 is SGDLS and CDR2 YYNGEE. The junction had 11 bases not matched to a gene; V was cut back by 4 bases and J by 5 bases. CDR3: CASSLLSTSGQETQYF. As DNA, the CDR3 is TGTGCCAGCAGCTTATTATCGACTAGCGGGCAGGAGACCCAGTACTTC.

This clonotype turned up a few times. V and J are TRBV7-2 and TRBJ2-5, with a tentative D call TRBD2 (6 bases). The CDR3 runs 14 residues. Per germline, CDR1 SGHTA and CDR2 FQGNSA. V was clipped by 4 bases and J by 1 base, with 10 bases between them. The CDR3 DNA reads as TGTGCCAGCAGCTCCCGGGACTTCCAAGAGACCCAGTACTTC. Residues: CASSSRDFQETQYF.

Details on this clonotype: The junction does not match germline at one end; this may be a read error. The chain joins TRBV20-1 to TRBJ2-3; weak D call: TRBD2 (6 bases). Per germline, CDR1 DFQATT and CDR2 SNEGSKA (reference sequence). This CDR3 is 13 amino acids long. The CDR3 nucleotides are TGCGGTGCTAGCGAGCAGGGCACAGATACGCAGTATTTT. Translation gives CGASEQGTDTQYF.

About this clonotype itself: The junction and the germline gene differ at one end; a read error may be behind it. This chain links TRBV11-2 with TRBJ2-5; 10 bases are a match to TRBD2. This CDR3 contains 18 residues. CDR1 is SGHAT, CDR2 FQNNGV, per germline. The CDR3 region is CASSLVLAGALGQGTQYF. The CDR3 DNA sequence: TGTGCCAGCAGCTTAGTTCTAGCGGGGGCCTTGGGCCAAGGGACCCAGTACTTC.